This TCR beta chain appears in the sequencing data of a study of blood T cell repertoires in COVID-19. This table comes from immunoSEQ multiplex PCR, and its TCRdb copy is limited to in-frame clones, with some not included. This table has 250,000 to 300,000 clones, over 85% appearing once. The CDR3 totals 16 residues. Between the trimmed V and J ends, which lost 2 bases and 6 bases, there was a span of 19 bases. V gene TRBV23-1 combines with J gene TRBJ1-2, with a possible D match to TRBD1 (5 bases). TRBV23-1 is annotated as an ORF whose role is uncertain. Sample: peripheral blood. The sequence was collected from a woman in her twenties or thirties with COVID-19, enrolled during active disease. This chain's CDR3 is CASSQPPSWTTDGYTF. In DNA, the CDR3 is TGCGCCAGCAGTCAACCCCCCTCCTGGACAACCGATGGCTACACCTTC.